Below, 3 T cell receptor beta chains from the same sample are listed, as sequenced in a study of blood T cells in healthy people across ages. Combining a sample-barcoded 5' primer with a J-beta primer mix, a second PCR ran for roughly 7 to 12 cycles. TCRdb processed the 5' RACE reads anew with MiXCR; each CDR3 protein has one entry. The data show about 840,000 distinct CDR3 sequences, 25% to 30% seen once. Another study also made use of these data, one on T cells of mothers and their children.

The sample taken for sequencing was blood. The receptors were sampled from a woman aged 40 to 49 in good health.

The V gene is TRBV7-2, the J gene TRBJ1-2, with D tentatively TRBD1 (6 bases). The CDR3 is made up of 13 amino acids. Per germline, CDR1 SGHTA and CDR2 FQGNSA. Trimming removed 4 bases from V and 8 bases from J, with 14 bases in between. CDR3 DNA: TGTGCCAGCAGCTCCCCAGGGGAAGCGGGCTACACCTTC. Translating gives CASSSPGEAGYTF.

Ten or more counts support this clonotype. The chain recombines TRBV12-3 or TRBV12-4 with TRBJ2-7; 7 bases are shared with TRBD1. J lost 7 bases, V lost 5 bases, and 2 bases had no gene match. The CDR3 is made up of 11 amino acids. The CDR3 is CASSTGDEQYF. In DNA, the CDR3 is TGTGCCAGCAGTACAGGGGATGAGCAGTACTTC.

This chain uses TRBV14 with TRBJ2-1; D remains ambiguous. V was cut by 0 bases and J by 8 bases, with 17 bases left in between. This CDR3 has 16 residues. Germline-derived CDR1 and CDR2 are SGHDN and FVKESK. CDR3: CASSQDMGYNYHEQFF. The DNA of the CDR3 is TGTGCCAGCAGCCAAGATATGGGGTACAATTATCATGAGCAGTTCTTC.